The rows below give T cell receptor beta chains drawn from one sample of a study of sequential checkpoint blockade in melanoma. The table came from immunoSEQ multiplex PCR; TCRdb's copy has only in-frame clones and leaves some out. The sample contains 26,000 or so clones, about 89% of which appear only once. Sequencing was performed on CD8+ T cells sorted from blood (inferred from file names), taken from a patient given nivolumab and ipilimumab in sequence. The receptors were gathered from a human donor with melanoma. CDR3s include the opening cysteine and the closing phenylalanine or tryptophan. D genes are given only for firm matches. The size of a clone is reported for some rows only, either as once, few or many, or as a class for expanded clones.

TRBV9	TRBJ2-1	-	-	CASSVIENLLVNEQFF	TGTGCCAGCAGCGTAATCGAAAACCTACTGGTCAATGAGCAGTTCTTC
TRBV30	TRBJ1-2	-	-	CAWSAGTSFKGYTF	TGTGCCTGGAGCGCCGGGACAAGCTTTAAGGGCTACACCTTC
TRBV7-3	TRBJ2-5	-	-	CASSSTGMGETQYF	TGTGCCAGCAGCTCCACAGGGATGGGGGAGACCCAGTACTTC
TRBV11-1	TRBJ2-1	-	-	CASSLRVGRSSYNEQFF	TGTGCCAGCAGCTTACGCGTGGGGCGCAGCTCCTACAATGAGCAGTTCTTC
TRBV6-6	TRBJ1-2	-	-	CASSYLETGNYGYTF	TGTGCCAGCAGTTACCTAGAAACAGGGAACTATGGCTACACCTTC
TRBV7-8	TRBJ2-7	-	-	CAIGQGLNEQYF	TGTGCCATCGGGCAGGGGTTAAACGAGCAGTACTTC
TRBV9	TRBJ2-1	-	-	CASSATGSYNEQFF	TGTGCCAGCAGCGCAACCGGGAGCTACAATGAGCAGTTCTTC
TRBV2	TRBJ2-3	TRBD2	-	CASSEMASGRNTDTQYF	TGTGCCAGCAGTGAAATGGCTAGCGGGAGGAACACGGATACGCAGTATTTT
TRBV9	TRBJ2-3	TRBD2	once	CASSVGDSGSTDTQYF	TGTGCCAGCAGCGTAGGGGATAGCGGGAGCACAGATACGCAGTATTTT
TRBV6-6	TRBJ2-7	-	-	CASSYSSGSFSKQYF	TGTGCCAGCAGTTATTCGAGTGGGAGCTTTTCCAAGCAGTACTTC
TRBV9	TRBJ2-1	TRBD2	-	CASSPPVPSGSYNEQFF	TGTGCCAGCAGCCCCCCAGTGCCTAGCGGCTCCTACAATGAGCAGTTCTTC
TRBV29-1	TRBJ1-2	TRBD1	-	CSAPEQGLNYGYTF	TGCAGCGCCCCAGAACAGGGGTTGAACTATGGCTACACCTTC
TRBV19	TRBJ2-2	TRBD1	few	CASSITGGTGELFF	TGTGCCAGTAGCATCACAGGGGGCACCGGGGAGCTGTTTTTT
TRBV27	TRBJ2-6	-	-	CASSLLQAQGANVLTF	TGTGCCAGCAGTTTACTACAGGCCCAGGGGGCCAACGTCCTGACTTTC